The present T cell receptor beta chain was sequenced within a study of blood T cell repertoires in COVID-19. Study-level information: Some COVID-19 samples were acute and others convalescent; all came from the United States, Italy and Spain. T cells, B-cell-depleted T cells, or PBMCs provided the cDNA or gDNA that served as material.

Germline loops: CDR1 SGHTA, CDR2 FQGTGA. Trimming took 5 bases from V and 6 from J, leaving 23 bases between them. The CDR3 consists of 16 residues. Original handling: Counts of nucleated cells, estimated from reference gene primer amplification, were obtained. Measured with immunoSEQ multiplex PCR; TCRdb has only the in-frame clones, and not every one. V and J calls and clone size follow that table, whereas D and trimming were derived from the DNA. The table lists roughly 70,000 clones, approximately 78% of them singletons. The sample taken for sequencing was peripheral blood. The TCR was taken from a woman over 75 with active or convalescent COVID-19. The V and J genes are TRBV7-3 and TRBJ2-7; the D gene is possibly TRBD2 (6 bases). The CDR3 nucleotides are TGTGCCAGCAGCCCCACTGGGGCTGGCGGGGCCCGCGAGCAGTACTTC. Protein sequence: CASSPTGAGGAREQYF.